This TCR beta chain appears in the sequencing data of a study of regulatory T cells in long-lasting Graves disease (dated by TCRdb to the early 2020s). In the study overall: Persistent Graves' disease was defined as persistently positive TSH receptor autoantibodies together with antithyroid drug treatment for over 5 years. Antithyroid drugs had been taken for approximately 9.5 years on average by persistent Graves' disease patients in the clinical cohort. This study used TCR sequencing and RNA sequencing of peripheral blood to compare persistent Graves' disease patients against newly diagnosed Graves' disease patients. The study took place in China and was registered as a clinical trial. A total of roughly 33 samples were covered by TCR sequencing, comprising some 13 persistent and roughly 20 newly diagnosed Graves' disease patients.

The library was obtained by multiplex PCR. Reads for this sample came from an Illumina HiSeq 4000. CDR3 regions were amplified by Arm-PCR with iRepertoire HTBI primers to construct TCR beta libraries. Gel purification was performed on PCR products prior to sequencing. As for how the authors treated the data: Gene usage analysis of CDR3 amino acid clonotypes used the approximately 62 TRBV and about 13 TRBJ segments found across samples. COPE and FqMerger were used to merge filtered high-quality paired reads into contigs. BLAST was used to align contigs to IMGT TRBV, TRBD and TRBJ reference genes, and CDR3 was defined according to IMGT. Any clonotype with a frequency above 0.1% was classified as a highly expanded clone. Repertoire diversity was measured by Shannon entropy, and V-J evenness by the Gini coefficient. A clonotype was considered public if more than one individual shared it. The public sequencing data were trimmed at Q25 with fastp and processed into clonotypes with MiXCR by TCRdb, which kept only in-frame beta chains. All rows with the same CDR3 protein become a single entry with the most common DNA and genes. The V and J calls and clone size are TCRdb's, not the authors'. For this sample the table gives fewer than 550,000 distinct CDR3 sequences, of which about 22% were detected only once. Less than 9% of the sample rests with the top ten.

Concerning this clonotype: Its antigen remains unidentified. Per-base qualities were not stored, and no clone one base away is much larger.

The sample's time point label, decoded: persistent/refractory GD, antithyroid drugs over 5 years with positive TRAb. For both TCR sequencing and RNA sequencing, RNA was extracted from PBMCs in TRIzol. The diagnosis of Graves' disease followed American Thyroid Association guidelines. The patients came from an endocrinology department in Xi'an, China. From each patient, nine milliliters of peripheral blood was collected into an EDTA anticoagulant tube. Ficoll Paque Plus density gradient separation was used to isolate PBMCs, and no further T cell sorting was done. An Agilent 2100 Bioanalyzer and agarose gel were used to check RNA quality, while a NanoDrop 2000 measured RNA concentration. General conclusions and limits of the study: The small sample size was acknowledged by the authors as a limitation that may reduce accuracy. Peripheral blood alone was examined, since thyroid tissue, which constituted the primary lesion, could not be accessed. Patients with persistent disease shared more public clonotypes (about 2,700) than newly diagnosed patients did (approximately 970). Compared with newly diagnosed patients, persistent Graves' disease patients had lower TCR Shannon entropy and fewer highly expanded clones, which suggests clonal expansion. Sequencing and analysis were limited to the TCR beta chain.

The sequences come from peripheral blood mononuclear cells (PBMCs), collected when the disease was refractory, from a patient treated with antithyroid drugs. The sequence came from a female donor with Graves disease.

The nucleotide sequence is given as TGTGCCGCCCATGACGACAGGGGGCTCACAGATACGCAGTATTTT. This is translated as CAAHDDRGLTDTQYF. The rearranged segments are TRBV24-1 and TRBJ2-3; 10 bases in between match TRBD1. V is trimmed back by 12 bases and J by 2 bases, and the junction contains 10 bases that no gene match accounts for. CDR1 KGHDR and CDR2 SFDVKD were looked up in the germline V gene. From the cysteine up to the phenylalanine, the CDR3 has a length of 15 residues. The read is trimmed to its CDR3 DNA, 45 bases read in frame from base 1.